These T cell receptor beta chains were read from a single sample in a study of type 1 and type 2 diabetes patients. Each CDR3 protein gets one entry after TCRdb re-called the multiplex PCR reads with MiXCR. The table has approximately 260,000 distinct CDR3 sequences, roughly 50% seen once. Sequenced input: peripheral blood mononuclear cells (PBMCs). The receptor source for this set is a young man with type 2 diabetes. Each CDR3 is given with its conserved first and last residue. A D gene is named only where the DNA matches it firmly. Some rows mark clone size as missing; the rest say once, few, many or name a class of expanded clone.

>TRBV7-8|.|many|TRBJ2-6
CASSPFLDLFSGANVLTF
TGTGCCAGCAGCCCATTCCTGGACCTCTTCTCTGGGGCCAACGTCCTGACTTTC
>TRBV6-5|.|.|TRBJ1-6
CASRDSLLSNSPLHF
TGTGCCAGCAGGGACTCCCTACTATCTAATTCACCCCTCCACTTT
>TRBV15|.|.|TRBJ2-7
CATSRDIVSYEQYF
TGTGCCACCAGCAGAGATATAGTGTCCTACGAGCAGTACTTC
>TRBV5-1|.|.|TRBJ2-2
CASSFGRTNTGELFF
TGCGCCAGCAGCTTTGGCCGTACGAACACCGGGGAGCTGTTTTTT
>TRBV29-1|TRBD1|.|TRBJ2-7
CSGRDSYSYEQYF
TGCAGCGGCCGGGACAGCTACTCCTACGAGCAGTACTTC
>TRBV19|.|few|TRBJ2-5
CASSKVWGETQYF
TGTGCCAGTAGTAAAGTGTGGGGAGAGACCCAGTACTTC
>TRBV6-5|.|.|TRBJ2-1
CASSVRDWGLNEQFF
TGTGCCAGCAGTGTCCGCGATTGGGGCCTCAATGAGCAGTTCTTC
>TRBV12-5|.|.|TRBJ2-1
CASGLAPGQRGNEQFF
TGTGCTAGTGGTTTGGCCCCGGGACAAAGGGGAAATGAGCAGTTCTTC
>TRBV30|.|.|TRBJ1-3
CAWKKAGNTIYF
TGTGCCTGGAAGAAGGCTGGAAACACCATATATTTT
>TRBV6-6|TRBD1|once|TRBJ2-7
CASSDQGAAEQYF
TGTGCCAGCTCTGACCAGGGGGCGGCCGAGCAGTACTTC
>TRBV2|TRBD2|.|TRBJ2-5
CASSETSGLGETQYF
TGTGCCAGCAGTGAGACTAGCGGGTTAGGAGAGACCCAGTACTTC
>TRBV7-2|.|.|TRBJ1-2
CASSPVAINYGYTF
TGTGCCAGCAGCCCCGTAGCCATCAACTATGGCTACACCTTC
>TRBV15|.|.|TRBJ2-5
CATSRGSLGGPQETQYF
TGTGCCACCAGCAGAGGGTCTTTGGGGGGGCCCCAAGAGACCCAGTACTTC
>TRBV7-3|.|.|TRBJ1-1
CASSVQGGNTEAFF
TGTGCCAGCAGCGTACAGGGAGGGAACACTGAAGCTTTCTTT
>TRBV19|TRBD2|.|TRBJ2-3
CASSRVAGGPEDTQYF
TGTGCCAGTAGTAGGGTAGCGGGGGGGCCTGAAGATACGCAGTATTTT
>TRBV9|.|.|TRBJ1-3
CASSVGSVFSGNTIYF
TGTGCCAGCAGCGTAGGCTCGGTGTTCTCTGGAAACACCATATATTTT
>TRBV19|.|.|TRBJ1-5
CASSLPGLNQPQHF
TGTGCCAGTAGTCTTCCGGGCCTGAATCAGCCCCAGCATTTT
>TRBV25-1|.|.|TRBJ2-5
CASKRGSGETQYF
TGTGCCAGCAAACGGGGTTCCGGGGAGACCCAGTACTTC